The 11 T cell receptor beta chains below come from one sample, sequenced in a study of cytomegalovirus exposure and HLA in healthy donors. Researchers ran the PCR with 60 Vbeta and 13 Jbeta primers. Assay: immunoSEQ multiplex PCR; the TCRdb copy retains only in-frame clones and omits some. The table shows about 120,000 clones, with about two thirds occurring only once. The sample taken for sequencing was PBMCs. These receptors originate from a woman aged 40-49 years in good health and CMV-seropositive.

The chain links TRBV4-1 to TRBJ1-3; D ambiguous. V lost 1 base to trimming and J lost 1 base, with 14 bases between them. This CDR3 is 17 amino acids long. Germline CDR1 reads MGHRA; CDR2 reads YSYEKL. The CDR3 DNA reads as TGCGCCAGCAGCCAAGTCGCCTTCAGTGTGTCTGGAAACACCATATATTTT. Its translation: CASSQVAFSVSGNTIYF.

The chain is built from TRBV2 and TRBJ1-5; TRBD1 is a possible D gene (6 bases). Germline V gives CDR1 SNHLY, CDR2 FYNNEI. The CDR3 sequence is 15 residues long. Trimming pared 2 bases from V and 13 bases from J, leaving 21 bases between. CDR3 sequence: CASSESRSGQPRQHF. The CDR3 DNA follows: TGTGCCAGCAGTGAATCACGGTCGGGACAACCCCGGCAGCATTTT.

The chain recombines TRBV5-1 with TRBJ2-7, with 10 bases that match TRBD1. This CDR3 comprises 15 residues. The germline gives CDR1 SGHRS, CDR2 YFSETQ. V lost 2 bases and J lost 3; bases outside the gene matches: 5. DNA of the CDR3: TGCGCCAGCAGCTTAGATCGGGACAGGGGCTACGAGCAGTACTTC. This translates into CASSLDRDRGYEQYF. The full variable domain, rest sourced from reference TRBV5-1 and TRBJ2-7, is KAGVTQTPRYLIKTRGQQVTLSCSPISGHRSVSWYQQTPGQGLQFLFEYFSETQRNKGNFPGRFSGRQFSNSRSEMNVSTLELGDSALYLCASSLDRDRGYEQYFGPGTRLTVT.

The V call is TRBV6-1, the J call TRBJ1-5, with D maybe TRBD1 (5 bases). V lost 6 bases, J lost 3 bases, and 9 bases lay in between. Germline V gene lookup returns CDR1 MNHNS and CDR2 SASEGT. CDR3 length: 13 residues. CDR3 residues: CASSRQYNQPQHF. CDR3 DNA sequence: TGTGCCAGCAGCCGACAGTACAATCAGCCCCAGCATTTT.

This chain joins TRBV7-9 and TRBJ2-1; 8 positions agree with TRBD2. V was pared by 3 bases and J by 8 bases, with 6 bases of the junction left unmatched. This CDR3 is 14 amino acids long. Germline V CDR1 and CDR2: SEHNR, FQNEAQ (reference sequence). This chain's CDR3 is CASSFERGIHEQFF. The CDR3 bases are TGTGCCAGCAGCTTTGAGCGGGGGATCCATGAGCAGTTCTTC.

The CDR3 coding sequence is TGTGCCAGCAGTCCCTCGGGGTTCACTGAAGCTTTCTTT. It is translated as CASSPSGFTEAFF. The chain is built from TRBV27 and TRBJ1-1; no clear D gene. CDR3 length: 13 amino acids. CDR1 MNHEY and CDR2 SMNVEV come from the germline V gene (reference sequence). V dropped 5 bases and J dropped 4 bases, with 11 bases sitting between them.

V is TRBV5-1 and J is TRBJ1-6; possibly TRBD1 for D (6 bases). CDR3 length: 16 amino acids. Germline V gene data show CDR1 as SGHRS and CDR2 as YFSETQ. The germline V and J ends were trimmed by 6 bases and 10 bases, with 23 bases remaining between them. The CDR3 DNA is TGCGCCAGCACCTCCGGACAGAGCGGTTCTCGATCACCCCTCCACTTT. Protein: CASTSGQSGSRSPLHF.

This chain joins TRBV29-1 and TRBJ2-5; the D gene is possibly TRBD2 (5 bases). Trimming took 7 bases from V and 4 from J, leaving 10 bases between them. The CDR3 sequence is 11 residues long. Germline V gene data show CDR1 as SQVTM and CDR2 as ANQGSEA. CDR3 sequence: CSALGGETQYF. As DNA, the CDR3 is TGCAGCGCCCTCGGAGGAGAGACCCAGTACTTC.

This clone was counted only a few times. This rearrangement joins TRBV6-6 to TRBJ1-4; possibly TRBD1 for D (6 bases). V shed 8 bases and J shed 2 bases, with 12 bases lying between them. The CDR3 has 14 residues. The germline V gene encodes CDR1 MNHNY and CDR2 SVGAGI (reference sequence). The CDR3 is CASYSTGTNEKLFF. The DNA of the CDR3 is TGTGCCAGCTACAGCACAGGGACTAATGAAAAACTGTTTTTT.

The rearrangement links TRBV2 to TRBJ2-3; tentatively, D is TRBD1 (5 bases). V was cut by 10 bases and J by 6 bases, with 17 bases left in between. Looked up from germline, CDR1 is SNHLY and CDR2 is FYNNEI. The CDR3 is made up of 13 amino acids. Here the CDR3 DNA reads TGTGCCACCAAACCCGACAGCTCCGATACGCAGTATTTT. Protein product: CATKPDSSDTQYF.

The rearrangement joins TRBV7-9 to TRBJ2-7; no definite D call. This CDR3 spans 11 amino acids. Looked up from germline, CDR1 is SEHNR and CDR2 is FQNEAQ (reference sequence). V shed 4 bases and J shed 13 bases, with 14 bases lying between them. The DNA of the CDR3 is TGTGCCAGCAGCTCCAATCGCGATAGCTACTTC. This codes for CASSSNRDSYF.